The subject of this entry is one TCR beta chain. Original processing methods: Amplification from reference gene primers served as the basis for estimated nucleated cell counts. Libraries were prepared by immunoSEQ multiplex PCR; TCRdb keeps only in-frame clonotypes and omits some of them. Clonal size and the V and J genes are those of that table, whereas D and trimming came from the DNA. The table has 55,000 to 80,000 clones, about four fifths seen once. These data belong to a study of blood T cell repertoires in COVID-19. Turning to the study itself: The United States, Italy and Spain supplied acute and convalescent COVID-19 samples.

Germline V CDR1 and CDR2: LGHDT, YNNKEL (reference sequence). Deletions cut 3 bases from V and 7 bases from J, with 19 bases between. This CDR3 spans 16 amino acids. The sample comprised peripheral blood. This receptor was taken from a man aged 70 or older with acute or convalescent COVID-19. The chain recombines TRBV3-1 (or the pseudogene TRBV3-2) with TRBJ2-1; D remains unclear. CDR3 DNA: TGTGCCAGCAGCCACCTGACTGCAACTGTTGAGAATGAGCAGTTCTTC. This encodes CASSHLTATVENEQFF.